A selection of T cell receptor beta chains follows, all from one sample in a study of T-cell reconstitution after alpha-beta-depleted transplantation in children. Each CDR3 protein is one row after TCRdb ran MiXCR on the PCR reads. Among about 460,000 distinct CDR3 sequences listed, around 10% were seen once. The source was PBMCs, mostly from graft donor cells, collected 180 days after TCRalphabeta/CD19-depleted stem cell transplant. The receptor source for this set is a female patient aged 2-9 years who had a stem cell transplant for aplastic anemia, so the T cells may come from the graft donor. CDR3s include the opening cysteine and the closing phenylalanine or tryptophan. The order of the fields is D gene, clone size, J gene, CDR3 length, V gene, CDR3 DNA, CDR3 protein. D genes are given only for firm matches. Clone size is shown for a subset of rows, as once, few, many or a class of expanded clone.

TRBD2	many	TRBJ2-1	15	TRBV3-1	TGTGCCAGCAGCCAAGGGACTAGCTCCTACAATGAGCAGTTCTTC	CASSQGTSSYNEQFF
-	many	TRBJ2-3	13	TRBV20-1	TGCAGTGCTAGTAGGGGTTCCAGAGATACGCAGTATTTT	CSASRGSRDTQYF
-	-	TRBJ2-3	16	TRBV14	TGTGCCAGCAGCCAAGGGGAGCGGGTGAGGGCAGATACGCAGTATTTT	CASSQGERVRADTQYF
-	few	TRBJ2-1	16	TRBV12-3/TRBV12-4	TGTGCCAGCAGTAATAGAGGCTTGACTGGTCGCGATGAGCAGTTCTTC	CASSNRGLTGRDEQFF
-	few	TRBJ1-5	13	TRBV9	TGTGCCAGCAGCACCGATCCCATATTCCCCCAGCATTTT	CASSTDPIFPQHF
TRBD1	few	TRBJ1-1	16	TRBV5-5	TGTGCCAGCAGAACCGGGACAGGGCACATGAACACTGAAGCTTTCTTT	CASRTGTGHMNTEAFF
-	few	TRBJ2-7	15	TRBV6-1	TGTGCCAGCAGCGGGGGCCCAGACGCTTTCCTCGAGCAGTACTTC	CASSGGPDAFLEQYF
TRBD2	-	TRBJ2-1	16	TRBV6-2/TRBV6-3	TGTGCCAGCAGTTACTCTAGCGGGAGGACCTACAATGAGCAGTTCTTC	CASSYSSGRTYNEQFF
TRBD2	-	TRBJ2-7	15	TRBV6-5	TGTGCCAGCAGTTACTCGGGACTAGCGGGAGTTGAGCAGTACTTC	CASSYSGLAGVEQYF
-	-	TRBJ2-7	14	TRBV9	TGTGCCAGCAGCGTGGCGGACAACCTCTACGAGCAGTACTTC	CASSVADNLYEQYF
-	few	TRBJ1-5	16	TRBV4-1	TGCGCCAGCAGCCAAGAGGGGGCATGGGGCAATCAGCCCCAGCATTTT	CASSQEGAWGNQPQHF
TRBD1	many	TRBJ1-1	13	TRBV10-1	TGCGCCAGCAGTGCAGGGGGTACGGCTGAAGCTTTCTTT	CASSAGGTAEAFF
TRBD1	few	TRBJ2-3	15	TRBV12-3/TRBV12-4	TGTGCCAGCAGTGGGAATCTCAGGGGGCAAGATACGCAGTATTTT	CASSGNLRGQDTQYF
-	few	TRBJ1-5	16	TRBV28	TGTGCCAGCAGTCCCTGGACAGAGTATAGCAATCAGCCCCAGCATTTT	CASSPWTEYSNQPQHF
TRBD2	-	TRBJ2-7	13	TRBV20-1	TGCAGTGCTACTAGCGGGGCAGCCTACGAGCAGTACTTC	CSATSGAAYEQYF
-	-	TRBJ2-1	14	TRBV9	TGTGCCAGCAGTGAGATACCCACCTACAATGAGCAGTTCTTC	CASSEIPTYNEQFF
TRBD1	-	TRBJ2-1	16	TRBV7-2	TGTGCCAGCAGCTTACGCGGCGCAGGGGGCTACGGTGAGCAGTTCTTC	CASSLRGAGGYGEQFF
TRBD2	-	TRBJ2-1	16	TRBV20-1	TGCAGTGCTAGACTAGCGGGAGGGCGGTCCTACAATGAGCAGTTCTTC	CSARLAGGRSYNEQFF
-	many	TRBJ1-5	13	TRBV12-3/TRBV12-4	TGTGCCAGCAGCCCCCAGGGGAATCAGCCCCAGCATTTT	CASSPQGNQPQHF
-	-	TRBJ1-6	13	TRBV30	TGTGCCTGGAGGTTAAAGGCTTATTCACCCCTCCACTTT	CAWRLKAYSPLHF
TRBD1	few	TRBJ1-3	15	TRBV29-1	TGCAGCGTTGGGGCAGGGGGCAGGGGAACGGACACCATATATTTT	CSVGAGGRGTDTIYF
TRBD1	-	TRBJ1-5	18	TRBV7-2	TGTGCCAGCAGCTTAGTGCCCCTGACAGGGGGTCAAAGTCAGCCCCAGCATTTT	CASSLVPLTGGQSQPQHF
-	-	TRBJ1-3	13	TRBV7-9	TGTGCCAGCTGGGGGGCGGATGGAAACACCATATATTTT	CASWGADGNTIYF
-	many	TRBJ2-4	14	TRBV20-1	TGCAGTGCTAGAGGTTTGCTAGCCAAAAACATTCAGTACTTC	CSARGLLAKNIQYF
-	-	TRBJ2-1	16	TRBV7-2	TGTGCCAGCAGCCCCGGACTGGGGGGAGCCTACAATGAGCAGTTCTTC	CASSPGLGGAYNEQFF
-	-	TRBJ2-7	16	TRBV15	TGTGCCACCAGCAGAGTTCCCAGGGATGTTAACTACGAGCAGTACTTC	CATSRVPRDVNYEQYF
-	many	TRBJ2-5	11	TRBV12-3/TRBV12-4	TGTGCCAGCAGTTTTATGGGGACCCAGTACTTC	CASSFMGTQYF
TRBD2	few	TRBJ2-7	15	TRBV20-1	TGCAGTGCTAGGGGACTAGCGGGGGGCGGGTACGAGCAGTACTTC	CSARGLAGGGYEQYF
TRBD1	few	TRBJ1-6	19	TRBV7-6	TGTGCCAGCAGCTCTCATATAGAAGGAACGGGACAGAGAAATTCACCCCTCCACTTT	CASSSHIEGTGQRNSPLHF
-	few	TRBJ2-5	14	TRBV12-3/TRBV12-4	TGTGCCAGCAGCCCCCCCGCTAGTGCCGAGACCCAGTACTTC	CASSPPASAETQYF
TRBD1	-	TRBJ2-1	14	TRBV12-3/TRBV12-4	TGTGCCAGCAGTACCGGGACAGGGGTCAATGAGCAGTTCTTC	CASSTGTGVNEQFF
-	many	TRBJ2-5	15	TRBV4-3	TGCGCCAGCAGCCCCCGAGGACGTGCTGGGGAGACCCAGTACTTC	CASSPRGRAGETQYF
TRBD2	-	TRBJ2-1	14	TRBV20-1	TGCAGTGCTAGAGAACCAGCGGGAGTCTATGGGCAGTTCTTC	CSAREPAGVYGQFF
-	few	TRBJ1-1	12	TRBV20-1	TGCAGTGCTAGGCGTCTTGACACTGAAGCTTTCTTT	CSARRLDTEAFF
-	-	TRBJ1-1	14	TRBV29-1	TGCAGCGTTTATATTTTGGGCAGGAACACTGAAGCTTTCTTT	CSVYILGRNTEAFF
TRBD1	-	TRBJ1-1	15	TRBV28	TGTGCCAGCAGACCTCCCGACAGGGCGAACACTGAAGCTTTCTTT	CASRPPDRANTEAFF
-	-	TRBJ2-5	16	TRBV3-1	TGTGCCAGCAGCCACCAACCCGGACGGATCCAAGAGACCCAGTACTTC	CASSHQPGRIQETQYF
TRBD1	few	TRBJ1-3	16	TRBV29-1	TGCAGCGTTGAAGAAAGTGGACAGGGGGCAGGAAACACCATATATTTT	CSVEESGQGAGNTIYF
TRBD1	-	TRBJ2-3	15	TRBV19	TGTGCCAGTAGTACGGACAGGGTTGGAACAGATACGCAGTATTTT	CASSTDRVGTDTQYF
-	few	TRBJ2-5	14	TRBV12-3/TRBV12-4	TGTGCCAGCAGTCATAAGCGGGTGGGAGTAACCCAGTACTTC	CASSHKRVGVTQYF